A single sample gave rise to the 5 T cell receptor beta chains below, sequenced in a study of shared clonotypes between healthy human individuals (dated by TCRdb to the early 2020s). Library creation used the immunoSEQ multiplex PCR assay. TCRdb re-hosts the immuneACCESS table, in-frame sequences only. Its copies lack some clones; in the studies checked, an unresolved V gene accounts for under half of them, and the cause for the rest is not known. The sample table lists approximately 320,000 clones, 80% to 90% of them with a count of one. 15% to 20% of the sample lies in the top ten. What was sequenced was memory CD8+ T cells sorted from blood. The sample's cell subset or site label, in plain terms: CD45RO+ cells pooled with CCR7-negative TemRA cells. The receptors were sampled from a man aged 18 to 35 in good health.

The chain is built from TRBV6-1 and TRBJ1-1; perhaps TRBD1 as D (6 bases). This CDR3 spans 14 amino acids. Germline CDR1 is MNHNS and CDR2 is SASEGT. V was clipped by 4 bases and J by 7 bases, with 16 bases between them. CDR3 nucleotide sequence: TGTGCCAGCAGTGGATGGAGGGGGGAGGGTGAAGCTTTCTTT. As protein: CASSGWRGEGEAFF.

This chain uses TRBV7-9 with TRBJ2-7; TRBD2 matches at 11 bases. Germline CDR1 SEHNR, CDR2 FQNEAQ (reference sequence). V gave up 0 bases and J gave up 3 bases; unmatched junction bases: 10. This CDR3 is built from 18 residues. The CDR3 nucleotides are TGTGCCAGCAGCTTAGCAGCTAGCGGGAGGTTCTCCTTCTACGAGCAGTACTTC. Translating it yields CASSLAASGRFSFYEQYF. Supplemented by reference TRBV7-9 and TRBJ2-7, the full variable domain reads DTGVSQNPRHKITKRGQNVTFRCDPISEHNRLYWYRQTLGQGPEFLTYFQNEAQLEKSRLLSDRFSAERPKGSFSTLEIQRTEQGDSAMYLCASSLAASGRFSFYEQYFGPGTRLTVT.

The chain employs TRBV7-8 and TRBJ2-7; D possibly corresponds to TRBD1 (6 bases). Germline V CDR1 and CDR2: SGHVS, FQNEAQ. This CDR3 region has 15 residues. Trimming left V 3 bases short and J 3 bases short, with 15 bases between. As DNA, the CDR3 is TGTGCCAGCAGCTTTAGTCCAGGGGCCGACTACGAGCAGTACTTC. Residues: CASSFSPGADYEQYF.

The CDR3 region has the DNA TGTGCCAGCAGTTACGGGACTAGCGGGGGGGAGCAGTACTTC. The encoded protein is CASSYGTSGGEQYF. The rearrangement links TRBV6-6 to TRBJ2-7; TRBD2 agrees at 15 bases. Trimming took 2 bases from V and 7 from J; bases not matched to a gene: 0. Germline CDR1 MNHNY, CDR2 SVGAGI (reference sequence). The CDR3 has 14 amino acids.

The chain uses TRBV9 and TRBJ2-3, with D perhaps matching TRBD2 (5 bases). Germline CDR1 is SGDLS and CDR2 is YYNGEE. V lost 3 bases, J lost 3 bases, and 8 bases lay in between. This CDR3 is built from 13 residues. The CDR3, as DNA: TGTGCCAGCAGCGCCCGGAGGACAGATACGCAGTATTTT. Encoded protein: CASSARRTDTQYF. The full variable domain, rest sourced from reference TRBV9 and TRBJ2-3, is DSGVTQTPKHLITATGQRVTLRCSPRSGDLSVYWYQQSLDQGLQFLIQYYNGEERAKGNILERFSAQQFPDLHSELNLSSLELGDSALYFCASSARRTDTQYFGPGTRLTVL.